The rows below give T cell receptor beta chains drawn from one sample of a study of graft-versus-host responses after intestinal transplantation. The data were produced by immunoSEQ multiplex PCR, yet TCRdb's version contains in-frame clones alone and is incomplete. The sample includes tens of thousands of clones, around 94% of them seen just once. The specimen was PBMCs, collected 156 days after intestinal transplant. These receptors all stem from a human patient who received an intestinal transplant, so some T cells may come from the graft donor. Each CDR3 is given with its conserved first and last residue. The D gene is left open where the match is weak.

D | length | J | V | CDR3
NA | 14 | TRBJ2-1 | TRBV6-6 | CASSDPQGSNEQFF
NA | 12 | TRBJ2-7 | TRBV2 | CASSAGTYEQYF
NA | 22 | TRBJ2-6 | TRBV10-1 | CASSDPRLFYQGGTSGANVLTF
NA | 12 | TRBJ1-1 | TRBV30 | CAWSVGATVAFF
NA | 15 | TRBJ2-3 | TRBV9 | CASSVEQGPADTQYF
NA | 12 | TRBJ2-7 | TRBV30 | CAWRRGRYEQYF
NA | 14 | TRBJ2-1 | TRBV6-5 | CASSGVLESNEQFF
NA | 15 | TRBJ1-1 | TRBV5-5 | CASRQLQGPNTEAFF
TRBD1 | 17 | TRBJ1-6 | TRBV5-1 | CASSSPGTGANNSPLHF
NA | 11 | TRBJ1-2 | TRBV20-1 | CSARGRYGYTF
NA | 15 | TRBJ1-2 | TRBV30 | CAWSGRGRGLYGYTF